Below, 4 T cell receptor beta chains from the same sample are listed, as sequenced in a study of cytomegalovirus exposure and HLA in healthy donors. Measured with immunoSEQ multiplex PCR; TCRdb has only the in-frame clones, and not every one. The sample carries tens of thousands of clones, roughly 95% recorded once. Sequencing input: PBMCs. The receptors derive from a woman aged 18-29 years in good health and CMV-seropositive.

This chain connects TRBV11-3 to TRBJ2-3, with D maybe TRBD1 (6 bases). The CDR3 is 15 amino acids. Trimming removed 1 base at V and 4 bases at J, with 12 bases between. Germline V CDR1 and CDR2: SGHNT, YENEEA. The CDR3 bases are TGTGCCAGCAGCTTAGGGGTACAGGGTCCAGATACGCAGTATTTT. It codes for CASSLGVQGPDTQYF.

This chain links TRBV2 with TRBJ1-6, with D perhaps TRBD1 (5 bases). CDR3 size: 18 residues. The germline V and J ends were trimmed by 6 bases and 0 bases, with 18 bases remaining between them. Germline assignment: CDR1 SNHLY and CDR2 FYNNEI. The CDR3, as DNA: TGTGCCAGCAGAGCCGGGACTCCCCTTCTCTCCTATAATTCACCCCTCCACTTT. Translating gives CASRAGTPLLSYNSPLHF.

The J gene is TRBJ1-4, the V gene TRBV5-1; 9 positions agree with TRBD1. J gave up 5 bases and V 2 bases, and 7 bases lay outside the gene matches. The germline V gene encodes CDR1 SGHRS and CDR2 YFSETQ. This CDR3 spans 16 amino acids. The CDR3 here is CASSLNTGTGNEKLFF. For the CDR3, the DNA is TGCGCCAGCAGCTTAAATACCGGGACAGGGAATGAAAAACTGTTTTTT.

The rearrangement joins TRBV14 to TRBJ2-4, with D perhaps matching TRBD1 (6 bases). Germline CDR1 is SGHDN and CDR2 is FVKESK. The V and J ends lost 1 base and 6 bases respectively, with 19 bases between them. The CDR3 covers 17 residues. The DNA for the CDR3 is TGTGCCAGCAGCCAAGTGGGGGCTGCCAGGGAAAGAAACATTCAGTACTTC. Translating it yields CASSQVGAARERNIQYF.